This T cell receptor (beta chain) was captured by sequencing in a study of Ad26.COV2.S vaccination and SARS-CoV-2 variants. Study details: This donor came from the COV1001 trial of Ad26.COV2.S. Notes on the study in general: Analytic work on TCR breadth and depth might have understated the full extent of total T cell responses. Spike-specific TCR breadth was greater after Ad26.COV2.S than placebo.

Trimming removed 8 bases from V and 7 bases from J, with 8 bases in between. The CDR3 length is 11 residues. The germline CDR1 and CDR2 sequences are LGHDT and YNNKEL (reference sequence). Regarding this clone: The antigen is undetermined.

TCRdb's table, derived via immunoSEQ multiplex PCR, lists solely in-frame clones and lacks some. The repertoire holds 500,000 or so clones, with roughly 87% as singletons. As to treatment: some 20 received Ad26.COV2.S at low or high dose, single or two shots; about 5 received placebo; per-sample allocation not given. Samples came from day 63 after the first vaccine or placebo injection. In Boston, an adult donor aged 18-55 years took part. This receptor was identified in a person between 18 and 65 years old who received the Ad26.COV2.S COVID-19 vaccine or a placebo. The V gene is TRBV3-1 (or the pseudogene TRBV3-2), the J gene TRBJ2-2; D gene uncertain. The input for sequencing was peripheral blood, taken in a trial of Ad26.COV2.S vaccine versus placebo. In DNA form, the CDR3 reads TGTGCCAGCCGCCGCGTCGGGGAGCTGTTTTTT. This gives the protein CASRRVGELFF.